The 20 T cell receptor beta chains below come from one sample, sequenced in a study of blood T cell repertoires in COVID-19. Sequencing used immunoSEQ multiplex PCR; TCRdb keeps in-frame clones, though not all of them. Seen here are 85,000 to 110,000 clones, approximately 86% observed once, and the top ten hold 3% to 3.5%. The material sequenced was peripheral blood. The receptors come from a human donor in a cohort sampled during active COVID-19.

This clone was found once. The CDR3 sequence: CATSDLGESSYNEQFF. As DNA, the CDR3 is TGTGCCACCAGTGATTTAGGAGAGAGCTCCTACAATGAGCAGTTCTTC. V is TRBV24-1 and J is TRBJ2-1, with D uncertain. This CDR3 region has 16 residues. Germline CDR1 KGHDR, CDR2 SFDVKD. V was cut by 1 base and J by 0 bases, with 9 bases left in between.

The CDR3 sequence: CATSRGKTGGWHGYTF. CDR3 nucleotide sequence: TGTGCCACCAGCAGAGGAAAGACAGGGGGCTGGCATGGCTACACCTTC. The chain is built from TRBV15 and TRBJ1-2; 10 bases match TRBD1. V shed 1 base, J shed 6 bases, and the junction held 8 bases outside the gene matches. This CDR3 spans 16 amino acids. Germline V lookup: CDR1 LNHNV, CDR2 YYDKDF (reference sequence).

The rearrangement uses TRBV19 and TRBJ2-2; 13 nucleotides match TRBD2. There are 20 residues in the CDR3. The germline V gene has CDR1 LNHDA and CDR2 SQIVND (reference sequence). With 5 bases clipped from V and 5 bases from J, the junction kept 17 bases outside the gene matches. The CDR3 loop reads CASSLPGHPGLAGRTGELFF. The CDR3 DNA reads as TGTGCCAGTAGTTTACCGGGACATCCGGGACTAGCGGGAAGAACCGGGGAGCTGTTTTTT.

The chain has TRBV9 and TRBJ2-7, with D possibly TRBD2 on 6 matching bases. The CDR3 runs to 17 residues. Germline lookup yields CDR1 SGDLS and CDR2 YYNGEE. Trimming left V 6 bases short and J 4 bases short, with 26 bases between. CDR3 protein: CASKTTGDQVGLYEQYF. Here the CDR3 DNA reads TGTGCCAGCAAAACCACGGGGGACCAGGTTGGGCTATACGAGCAGTACTTC. The full variable domain, with the rest looked up from reference TRBV9 and TRBJ2-7, is DSGVTQTPKHLITATGQRVTLRCSPRSGDLSVYWYQQSLDQGLQFLIQYYNGEERAKGNILERFSAQQFPDLHSELNLSSLELGDSALYFCASKTTGDQVGLYEQYFGPGTRLTVT.

Here the CDR3 DNA reads TGTGCCAGCTCACCACTCGGACAGGGGGCGCTCGGCGGGGAGCTGTTTTTT. It encodes CASSPLGQGALGGELFF. V is TRBV18 and J is TRBJ2-2; 11 bases are a match to TRBD1. The CDR3 totals 17 residues. Trimming took 1 base from V and 7 from J; bases not matched to a gene: 8. Looked up from germline, CDR1 is KGHSH and CDR2 is LQKENI.

The chain recombines TRBV20-1 with TRBJ2-1; tentatively, D is TRBD1 (5 bases). V was shortened by 3 bases and J by 12 bases, with 15 bases between the two germline ends. The germline V gene has CDR1 DFQATT and CDR2 SNEGSKA (reference sequence). The CDR3 has 12 amino acids. This chain's CDR3 is CSASSGFVRQFF. In DNA, the CDR3 is TGCAGTGCTAGTTCAGGGTTTGTAAGGCAGTTCTTC.

The chain is built from TRBV9 and TRBJ1-1; no definite D call. Germline loops: CDR1 SGDLS, CDR2 YYNGEE. Trimming shortened V by 2 bases and J by 1 base, and 9 bases separated the two germline ends. The CDR3 loop spans 14 amino acids. The chain's CDR3 is CASSVSSRNTEAFF. Written as DNA, the CDR3 is TGTGCCAGCAGCGTTAGCTCGAGGAACACTGAAGCTTTCTTT. The complete variable domain, with remaining parts taken from reference TRBV9 and TRBJ1-1, reads DSGVTQTPKHLITATGQRVTLRCSPRSGDLSVYWYQQSLDQGLQFLIQYYNGEERAKGNILERFSAQQFPDLHSELNLSSLELGDSALYFCASSVSSRNTEAFFGQGTRLTVV.

CDR3 region: CASSQLTSGSRGNEQFF. CDR3 DNA sequence: TGCGCCAGCAGCCAATTGACTAGCGGGAGTCGAGGCAATGAGCAGTTCTTC. The chain links TRBV4-3 to TRBJ2-1, with 12 bases fitting TRBD2. The CDR3 has 17 amino acids. Losses at the gene ends were 2 bases for V and 6 bases for J; bases not matched to a gene: 8. Germline CDR1 and CDR2: LGHNA and YSLEER.

The chain employs TRBV5-4 and TRBJ1-1; D unclear. Germline-derived CDR1 and CDR2 are SGHNT and YYREEE (reference sequence). V was pared by 5 bases and J by 3 bases, with 14 bases between. This CDR3 is 14 amino acids long. CDR3 DNA sequence: TGTGCCAGCAGAAATCCAGTGGGAGACACTGAAGCTTTCTTT. Its translation: CASRNPVGDTEAFF.

The rearrangement joins TRBV7-9 to TRBJ2-1; 7 nucleotides agree with TRBD1. The J segment lost 5 bases and the V segment lost 5 bases, leaving 9 bases of the junction unmatched. Germline values: CDR1 SEHNR, CDR2 FQNEAQ (reference sequence). The CDR3 length is 15 residues. The CDR3 here is CASSLMTGRNNEQFF. The CDR3, as DNA: TGTGCCAGCAGCCTCATGACAGGGCGAAACAATGAGCAGTTCTTC.

V is TRBV7-9 and J is TRBJ2-1; D not resolved. This CDR3 comprises 12 residues. Deletions cut 1 base from V and 10 bases from J, with 8 bases between. Germline loops: CDR1 SEHNR, CDR2 FQNEAQ (reference sequence). CDR3 in DNA: TGTGCCAGCAGCTTAGAGACTCCCGAGCAGTTCTTC. The encoded protein is CASSLETPEQFF.

The sample holds one count of this clone. The genes are TRBV5-1 and TRBJ2-2; possible D gene TRBD2, 5 bases. The V end lost 1 base, the J end lost 2 bases, and 9 bases lay between the germline ends. This CDR3 is 15 amino acids long. Germline V gives CDR1 SGHRS, CDR2 YFSETQ. This CDR3 is CASSLPGYNTGELFF. The CDR3 DNA follows: TGCGCCAGCAGCTTGCCGGGATATAACACCGGGGAGCTGTTTTTT.

The chain uses TRBV7-2 and TRBJ2-7; possibly TRBD1 for D (5 bases). Germline V gene sequence: CDR1 SGHTA, CDR2 FQGNSA. This CDR3 region has 14 residues. Trimming took 2 bases from V and 5 from J, leaving 13 bases between them. CDR3 sequence: CASSLNGQSNEQYF. Here the CDR3 DNA reads TGTGCCAGCAGCTTAAATGGACAATCCAACGAGCAGTACTTC.

V is TRBV19 and J is TRBJ1-1; possibly TRBD1 for D (6 bases). The length of the CDR3 is 16 residues. Germline CDR1 is LNHDA and CDR2 is SQIVND (reference sequence). V was shortened by 3 bases and J by 4 bases, with 18 bases between the two germline ends. The CDR3 region has the DNA TGTGCCAGTAGTATCCCCGGGGGGGTCAGGGGCACTGAAGCTTTCTTT. Translated, it gives CASSIPGGVRGTEAFF.

J is TRBJ2-2 and V is TRBV5-4; 7 bases map to TRBD1. Germline V gene lookup returns CDR1 SGHNT and CDR2 YYREEE (reference sequence). The CDR3 has 13 residues. The V gene end was trimmed by 3 bases and the J gene end by 4 bases; junction bases not matched to a gene: 0. The CDR3 bases are TGTGCCAGCAGCTCAGGGGGCACCGGGGAGCTGTTTTTT. It translates to CASSSGGTGELFF.

The chain has TRBV30 and TRBJ1-4, with 7 bases identical to TRBD1. Germline values: CDR1 GTSNPN, CDR2 SVGIG (reference sequence). The CDR3 covers 13 residues. J lost 3 bases, V lost 7 bases, and 5 bases had no gene match. The CDR3 sequence is CAFRQGPNEKLFF. The CDR3 bases are TGTGCCTTCCGACAGGGACCTAATGAAAAACTGTTTTTT.

This clone is labeled as medium-sized (0.01 to 0.1%). The rearrangement uses TRBV6-2 or TRBV6-3 and TRBJ2-7; 7 nucleotides align to TRBD1. V trimming: 2 bases; J trimming: 0 bases; junction bases outside the gene matches: 1. CDR3 length equals 14 residues. Germline V lookup: CDR1 MNHEY, CDR2 SVGEGT. CDR3 sequence reads: CASSYRDSSYEQYF. The CDR3 region has the DNA TGTGCCAGCAGTTACCGGGACAGCTCCTACGAGCAGTACTTC.

The chain joins TRBV7-3 to TRBJ2-3, with 8 bases identical to TRBD2. The trim removed 5 bases at V and 6 bases at J, leaving 13 bases unmatched. The CDR3 runs to 16 residues. From germline, CDR1 is SGHTA and CDR2 FQGTGA. CDR3 DNA sequence: TGTGCCAGCAGCCAATTCGGACTAGCTCAAACGGATACGCAGTATTTT. Translating it yields CASSQFGLAQTDTQYF.

This clone was seen only once. The chain is built from TRBV5-1 and TRBJ1-2; 9 bases are shared with TRBD1. The CDR3 covers 13 residues. Trimming cost V 4 bases and J 6 bases; bases outside gene matches: 4. CDR1 is SGHRS and CDR2 is YFSETQ in the germline V gene. Here the CDR3 reads CASSQGQGDGYTF. The CDR3, as DNA: TGCGCCAGCAGCCAGGGACAGGGTGATGGCTACACCTTC. The whole variable domain, filled in from reference TRBV5-1 and TRBJ1-2, reads KAGVTQTPRYLIKTRGQQVTLSCSPISGHRSVSWYQQTPGQGLQFLFEYFSETQRNKGNFPGRFSGRQFSNSRSEMNVSTLELGDSALYLCASSQGQGDGYTFGSGTRLTVV.

This clone has just one count. This chain links TRBV5-1 with TRBJ2-7; TRBD2 matches 16 bases. In germline, CDR1 is SGHRS, CDR2 YFSETQ. Germline trimming cut 4 bases from V and 6 bases from J; bases unmatched to any gene: 10. This CDR3 region has 17 residues. CDR3 loop: CASSPGLAGGPSLEQYF. The DNA of the CDR3 is TGCGCCAGCAGCCCGGGACTAGCGGGAGGGCCTTCTCTCGAGCAGTACTTC.